One and the same sample provided the 2 T cell receptor beta chains below, sequenced in a study of blood T cell repertoires in COVID-19. The method was immunoSEQ multiplex PCR; TCRdb's version includes in-frame clones alone and lacks a portion of them. The table lists some 220,000 clones, over 70% of them singletons. The sample taken for sequencing was peripheral blood. These receptors originate from a woman in her sixties or seventies with acute or convalescent COVID-19.

The gene calls are TRBV3-1 (or the pseudogene TRBV3-2) and TRBJ2-6; 7 bases are shared with TRBD1. Germline lookup yields CDR1 LGHDT and CDR2 YNNKEL (reference sequence). The CDR3 runs 18 residues. The V segment lost 0 bases and the J segment 2 bases; nucleotides outside the gene matches: 7. The CDR3 is CASSQDGDRGAGANVLTF. The CDR3 bases are TGTGCCAGCAGCCAAGATGGGGACAGAGGAGCTGGGGCCAACGTCCTGACTTTC.

The chain uses TRBV3-1 (or the pseudogene TRBV3-2) and TRBJ2-3; perhaps TRBD2 as D (5 bases). Germline values: CDR1 LGHDT, CDR2 YNNKEL (reference sequence). The CDR3 covers 13 residues. Trimming stripped 1 base from V and 5 bases from J, with 7 bases between. The CDR3 region is CASSQGREDTQYF. The CDR3, as DNA: TGTGCCAGCAGCCAAGGACGGGAAGATACGCAGTATTTT.